Listed below are T cell receptor beta chains from one sample, sequenced in a study of control samples from healthy donors and cancer patients. Produced via immunoSEQ multiplex PCR; TCRdb's table is partial and in-frame only. This sample has around 55,000 clones, with around 90% found just once. Material for sequencing was blood. These receptors were collected from a man between 45 and 60 years old in good health. CDR3s include the opening cysteine and the closing phenylalanine or tryptophan. Each record gives: J gene, clone size, V gene, D gene, CDR3 DNA, CDR3 protein. The D gene is left open where the match is weak. Clone size appears in some rows only: once, few, many, or a class for an expanded clone.

J: TRBJ2-7
size: NA
V: TRBV5-1
D: TRBD2
DNA: TGCGCCAGCAGCCTATCCCCTAGCGGGAGGACCACTTTCTACGAGCAGTACTTC
CDR3: CASSLSPSGRTTFYEQYF

J: TRBJ2-1
size: NA
V: TRBV10-1
D: NA
DNA: TGCGCCAGCAGTGAAGACCCCTACAATGAGCAGTTCTTC
CDR3: CASSEDPYNEQFF

J: TRBJ2-2
size: once
V: TRBV5-1
D: TRBD1
DNA: TGCGCCAGCAGCTTGGGGGACAGAGCGAACACCGGGGAGCTGTTTTTT
CDR3: CASSLGDRANTGELFF

J: TRBJ1-1
size: NA
V: TRBV11-1
D: NA
DNA: TGTGCCAGCAGCCTCCAGAACACTGAAGCTTTCTTT
CDR3: CASSLQNTEAFF

J: TRBJ2-3
size: NA
V: TRBV27
D: TRBD2
DNA: TGTGCCAGCAGTTGGGGCGGGAGGACAGATACGCAGTATTTT
CDR3: CASSWGGRTDTQYF

J: TRBJ1-5
size: NA
V: TRBV27
D: TRBD1
DNA: TGTGCCAGCAAGGGGACAGGAGAAGATAGCAATCAGCCCCAGCATTTT
CDR3: CASKGTGEDSNQPQHF

J: TRBJ1-4
size: NA
V: TRBV11-2
D: NA
DNA: TGTGCCAGCAGCTCGACGGCAACCCGGTTGACTAATGAAAAACTGTTTTTT
CDR3: CASSSTATRLTNEKLFF

J: TRBJ2-6
size: NA
V: TRBV7-8
D: NA
DNA: TGTGCCAGCGCCCCATTTTCCGGGGCCAACGTCCTGACTTTC
CDR3: CASAPFSGANVLTF

J: TRBJ2-5
size: NA
V: TRBV6-5
D: TRBD1
DNA: TGTGCCAGCAGTAGGACAGGGGAAGAGACCCAGTACTTC
CDR3: CASSRTGEETQYF

J: TRBJ2-5
size: NA
V: TRBV11-1
D: NA
DNA: TGTGCCAGCAGCTTAAATGAGGGCCAAGAGACCCAGTACTTC
CDR3: CASSLNEGQETQYF

J: TRBJ2-5
size: once
V: TRBV6-5
D: NA
DNA: TGTGCCAGCAGAGGCGGACTTGTCATGCAAGAGACCCAGTACTTC
CDR3: CASRGGLVMQETQYF

J: TRBJ2-5
size: once
V: TRBV24-1
D: NA
DNA: TGTGCCACCAGTGAAAACACAGGGAAACAAGAGACCCAGTACTTC
CDR3: CATSENTGKQETQYF

J: TRBJ2-7
size: NA
V: TRBV28
D: TRBD2
DNA: TGTGCCAGCAGGCGGACTAGCGGGAGCTACGAGCAGTACTTC
CDR3: CASRRTSGSYEQYF

J: TRBJ2-7
size: NA
V: TRBV9
D: TRBD2
DNA: TGTGCCAGCAGCTTATACTCTAGCGGGTTTACGTCCGAGCAGTACTTC
CDR3: CASSLYSSGFTSEQYF

J: TRBJ2-7
size: few
V: TRBV5-6
D: TRBD1
DNA: TGTGCCAGCAGCTTTTGGGACAGGGACGAGCAGTACTTC
CDR3: CASSFWDRDEQYF

J: TRBJ2-5
size: NA
V: TRBV5-1
D: TRBD2
DNA: TGCGCCAGCAGCCCAGGGACTACCACTTACCAAGAGACCCAGTACTTC
CDR3: CASSPGTTTYQETQYF

J: TRBJ2-5
size: NA
V: TRBV10-3
D: NA
DNA: TGTGCCATCAGTGAAGGGGTAGCGGAGCCGGGGACCCAGTACTTC
CDR3: CAISEGVAEPGTQYF

J: TRBJ1-3
size: NA
V: TRBV19
D: NA
DNA: TGTGCCAGTAGTCTCCGGACTTTAGGCACTGGAAACACCATATATTTT
CDR3: CASSLRTLGTGNTIYF

J: TRBJ1-6
size: NA
V: TRBV19
D: TRBD1
DNA: TGTGCCAGTATGATGGGGACAGTTAATTCACCCCTCCACTTT
CDR3: CASMMGTVNSPLHF

J: TRBJ1-1
size: few
V: TRBV10-3
D: NA
DNA: TGTGCCATCAGGGGGATTGCTGAAACTGAAGCTTTCTTT
CDR3: CAIRGIAETEAFF

J: TRBJ2-1
size: NA
V: TRBV20-1
D: NA
DNA: TGCAGTGCTAGAGATTTAGAGAAGCAGTTCTTC
CDR3: CSARDLEKQFF

J: TRBJ1-5
size: NA
V: TRBV2
D: NA
DNA: TGTGCCAGCATTGGACGTATCAATCAGCCCCAGCATTTT
CDR3: CASIGRINQPQHF

J: TRBJ2-3
size: NA
V: TRBV7-3
D: NA
DNA: TGTGCCAGCAGCCCGACTGACACAGATACGCAGTATTTT
CDR3: CASSPTDTDTQYF

J: TRBJ2-7
size: NA
V: TRBV5-1
D: TRBD2
DNA: TGCGCCAGCGGACTAGCGGGAGTCGAGGACGAGCAGTACTTC
CDR3: CASGLAGVEDEQYF

J: TRBJ2-3
size: NA
V: TRBV18
D: TRBD2
DNA: TGTGCCAGCTCACCGTCTAGCGGGAGGACGCAGTATTTT
CDR3: CASSPSSGRTQYF

J: TRBJ1-3
size: NA
V: TRBV2
D: NA
DNA: TGTGCCAGCAGTCCTCAGGGGGGAAACACCATATATTTT
CDR3: CASSPQGGNTIYF

J: TRBJ2-1
size: NA
V: TRBV27
D: NA
DNA: TGTGCCAGTAGTGGAACTGATAGCTCCTACAATGAGCAGTTCTTC
CDR3: CASSGTDSSYNEQFF

J: TRBJ1-2
size: NA
V: TRBV13
D: TRBD1
DNA: TGTGCCAGCAGCCTAAGGGGGCTTGGCTACACCTTC
CDR3: CASSLRGLGYTF

J: TRBJ1-5
size: medium-sized
V: TRBV6-6
D: NA
DNA: TGTGCCAGCACCCAACGGGACACCGGCAATCAGCCCCAGCATTTT
CDR3: CASTQRDTGNQPQHF

J: TRBJ1-2
size: NA
V: TRBV11-3
D: NA
DNA: TGTGCCAGCAGCCGACCTAACGAACGTGGCTACACCTTC
CDR3: CASSRPNERGYTF

J: TRBJ2-7
size: NA
V: TRBV7-9
D: NA
DNA: TGTGCCAGCAGCTTAGGACAGGCAACCTACGAGCAGTACTTC
CDR3: CASSLGQATYEQYF

J: TRBJ1-3
size: NA
V: TRBV6-2/TRBV6-3
D: NA
DNA: TGTGCCAGCAGTTACCTTAGGACAGTCTCTGGAAACACCATATATTTT
CDR3: CASSYLRTVSGNTIYF

J: TRBJ2-7
size: NA
V: TRBV30
D: TRBD2
DNA: TGTGCCTGGAGTGTACTGAGCGGGAGGACCGAGCAGTACTTC
CDR3: CAWSVLSGRTEQYF

J: TRBJ1-5
size: NA
V: TRBV19
D: NA
DNA: TGTGCCAGTAGTTCGGGGAGGGCCCAGGGTAGGCAGCCCCAGCATTTT
CDR3: CASSSGRAQGRQPQHF

J: TRBJ2-7
size: NA
V: TRBV4-2
D: TRBD2
DNA: TGTGCCAGCAGCCAGGACTGGACTAGCGTGGACCTCTCCTACGAGCAGTACTTC
CDR3: CASSQDWTSVDLSYEQYF

J: TRBJ2-5
size: NA
V: TRBV9
D: NA
DNA: TGTGCCAGCAGCCTCCGTGGGGATTCGTTAGAGACCCAGTACTTC
CDR3: CASSLRGDSLETQYF

J: TRBJ1-4
size: NA
V: TRBV5-6
D: NA
DNA: TGTGCCAGCAGCGGGGAGGGTGAAAAACTGTTTTTT
CDR3: CASSGEGEKLFF

J: TRBJ2-3
size: NA
V: TRBV4-2
D: TRBD1
DNA: TGTGCCAGCAGCCAAGATCCAAGGACAGGGTATGCAGATACGCAGTATTTT
CDR3: CASSQDPRTGYADTQYF

J: TRBJ1-1
size: NA
V: TRBV21-1
D: NA
DNA: TGTGCCAGCAGCAACAAGAAGGGGTACACTGAAGCTTTCTTT
CDR3: CASSNKKGYTEAFF

J: TRBJ2-3
size: NA
V: TRBV5-1
D: NA
DNA: TGCGCCAGCAGCTTGATGGGCACAGATACGCAGTATTTT
CDR3: CASSLMGTDTQYF

J: TRBJ1-1
size: NA
V: TRBV6-2/TRBV6-3
D: NA
DNA: TGTGCCAGCAGTCCCGGGGGGCTACCCGGGAACACTGAAGCTTTCTTT
CDR3: CASSPGGLPGNTEAFF

J: TRBJ2-1
size: NA
V: TRBV5-1
D: NA
DNA: TGCGCCAGCAGCCCCTCCGGAGGGTACAATGAGCAGTTCTTC
CDR3: CASSPSGGYNEQFF